This is a list of T cell receptor beta chains from one sample in a study of blood T cell repertoires in COVID-19. Generated by immunoSEQ multiplex PCR, the TCRdb table keeps only in-frame clones and is missing some. The profile shows 120,000 to 150,000 clones, approximately 80% of them singletons. The material sequenced was peripheral blood. The receptors stem from a human donor with acute or convalescent COVID-19. The donor label of this sample is uncertain. Both conserved end residues are part of each CDR3. The order of the fields is clone size, D gene, V gene, J gene, CDR3 DNA, CDR3 protein. A D gene is named only where the DNA matches it firmly. The listing skips clone size in some rows; elsewhere it reads once, few, many or a size class.

-	-	TRBV11-3	TRBJ2-2	TGTGCCAGCAGCTTAGGGGGGGAAGGAGGCACCGGGGAGCTGTTTTTT	CASSLGGEGGTGELFF
-	-	TRBV11-3	TRBJ2-3	TGTGCCAGCAGCCCCGGGGGTAGCACAGATACGCAGTATTTT	CASSPGGSTDTQYF
-	-	TRBV6-5	TRBJ2-3	TGTGCCAGCGCAATGGCGGGGCCTACAGATACGCAGTATTTT	CASAMAGPTDTQYF
once	TRBD1	TRBV6-1	TRBJ1-2	TGTGCCAGCAGTGAATTTACAGGGGGCGAATCCTATGGCTACACCTTC	CASSEFTGGESYGYTF
few	TRBD1	TRBV6-5	TRBJ2-1	TGTGCCAGCAGTTACAGGGACAGGGGGCTTGGTGAGCAGTTCTTC	CASSYRDRGLGEQFF
-	-	TRBV5-6	TRBJ2-2	TGTGCCAGCAGCTTGCAGCCGAGGGTCACCGGGGAGCTGTTTTTT	CASSLQPRVTGELFF
once	TRBD2	TRBV13	TRBJ2-5	TGTGCCAGCAGGGTAGCGGGGGATAAAGAGACCCAGTACTTC	CASRVAGDKETQYF
-	-	TRBV15	TRBJ2-3	TGTGCCACCGGCGGCGATCGGCGGGATACGCAGTATTTT	CATGGDRRDTQYF
-	TRBD2	TRBV6-5	TRBJ2-1	TGTGCCAGCAGGTCCGGGGGGTATGAGCAGTTCTTC	CASRSGGYEQFF
-	-	TRBV14	TRBJ1-1	TGTGCCAGCAGCCAAAACCGGGAGGGAGGCACTGAAGCTTTCTTT	CASSQNREGGTEAFF
-	-	TRBV4-1	TRBJ1-1	TGCGCCAGCAGCCGAGCGACGAACACTGAAGCTTTCTTT	CASSRATNTEAFF
-	-	TRBV19	TRBJ1-3	TGTGCCAGCTGTAAGACAGAGGCTGGAAACACCATATATTTT	CASCKTEAGNTIYF